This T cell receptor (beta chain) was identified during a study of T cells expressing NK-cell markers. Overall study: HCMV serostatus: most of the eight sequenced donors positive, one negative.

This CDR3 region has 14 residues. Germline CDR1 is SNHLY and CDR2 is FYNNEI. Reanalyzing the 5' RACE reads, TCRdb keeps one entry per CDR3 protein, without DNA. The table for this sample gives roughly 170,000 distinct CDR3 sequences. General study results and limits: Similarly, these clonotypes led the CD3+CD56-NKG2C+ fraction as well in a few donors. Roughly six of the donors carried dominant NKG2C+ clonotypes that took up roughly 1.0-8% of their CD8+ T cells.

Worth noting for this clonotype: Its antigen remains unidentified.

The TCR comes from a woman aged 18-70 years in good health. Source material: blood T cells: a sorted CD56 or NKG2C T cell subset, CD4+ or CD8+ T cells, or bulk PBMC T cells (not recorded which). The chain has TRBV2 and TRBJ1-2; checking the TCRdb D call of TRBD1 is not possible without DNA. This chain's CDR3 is CASSGRDSHYGYTF.